This T cell receptor beta chain stems from a study of CD8+ T cells in alopecia areata (dated by TCRdb to the late 2010s). With regard to the full study: Treated patients were enrolled in an open-label pilot trial of oral tofacitinib, 5 to 10 mg twice daily, for moderate-to-severe alopecia areata. Patients received tofacitinib for 6 to 18 months and were then followed off drug for 6 months to check for delayed response and recurrence. To study T cell clonal expansion in alopecia areata, the researchers applied high-throughput TCRbeta sequencing to both the C3H/HeJ mouse model and human patients. In humans, TCRbeta sequencing was performed on scalp tissue and on sorted CD4+ and CD8+ peripheral blood T cells from healthy controls and from patients with patchy or totalis/universalis alopecia areata. Biopsies were taken from tofacitinib-treated patients at baseline and again at 4 and 24 weeks into treatment, and several of those patients also had a later scalp biopsy. Scalp clonality was compared across normal scalp (n=4), patchy alopecia areata scalp (n=8), and alopecia totalis/universalis scalp (n=8). The RNA source kit depended on sample type: the PAXgene miRNA kit for fixed scalp, the miRNeasy kit for PBMCs, and the RNeasy kit for mouse skin. immunoSEQ multiplex PCR using 35 Vbeta forward primers and 13 Jbeta reverse primers was used to amplify TCRbeta CDR3 regions.

Lesional scalp punch biopsies and peripheral blood were obtained from alopecia areata patients. Human scalp biopsies went straight into PAXgene tissue containers for immediate fixation. Note on this clone: Its antigen remains unidentified. Per-base qualities were not stored, and no clone one base away is much larger.

The study at large found these results: Lesional scalp, especially in alopecia totalis/universalis, showed higher clonality and more expanded CD8+ clones than normal scalp, suggesting antigenic drive. TCR sequences shared between patients were less clear than in mice, possibly partly because of HLA diversity in the patient population. Unlike mouse skin, where gammadelta T cells dominate, normal human skin contains resident alphabeta T cells that get sequenced too, which complicates analysis of the scalp TCR repertoire.

Library preparation used the immunoSEQ multiplex PCR assay. To provide template for TCR sequencing, every sample had RNA extracted and reverse transcribed into cDNA. First-strand cDNA was synthesized with SuperScript III using a 2:1 mix of oligo-dT and random hexamers. A synthetic immune receptor repertoire was used to assess amplification bias, and residual bias was removed computationally. In the original analysis: After raw reads were preprocessed to remove errors, the CDR3 was defined following IMGT conventions as running from the conserved cysteine to phenylalanine. Clonality was computed by normalizing Shannon entropy by log2 of the number of productive unique TCRs and subtracting the result from 1. Scalp TCRbeta sequences were cross-referenced with sorted blood CD4 and CD8 repertoires so that the CD4 or CD8 identity of scalp clones could be inferred. The table comes from immuneACCESS by way of TCRdb, which keeps in-frame sequences with V and J called. Part of the clones is missing from these tables; in studies checked, under half for an unresolved V gene and the rest for unknown reasons. V, J and clone size were drawn from that table, and D and trimming were deduced from the DNA. Across this sample there are 12,000 or so clones, with 60% seen only once. The ten largest clones represent approximately 21% of the sample.

CDR1 MNHEY and CDR2 SVGAGI are derived from the germline V gene. The V and J ends are trimmed by 7 bases and 1 base, leaving 10 bases between them. Reading from cysteine to phenylalanine, the CDR3 counts 13 amino acids. Just the 39-base CDR3 DNA is kept, in frame starting at base 1. The sample consisted of skin. The rearrangement joined TRBV6-5 to TRBJ1-1; TRBD1 is a weak D gene call, 5 bases matching. This clonotype originated in a human donor with alopecia areata. DNA sequence: TGTGCCAGCAAAGGACATAAGAACACTGAAGCTTTCTTT. Its coded protein is CASKGHKNTEAFF.